The T cell receptor (beta chain) under discussion was sequenced for a study of blood T cells in healthy people across ages. Between the trimmed V and J ends, which lost 4 bases and 4 bases, there was a span of 10 bases. The CDR3 runs 13 residues. The V gene's germline CDR1 is LGHNA and CDR2 YSLEER. There are a few counts of this clonotype. No antigen is known for it. Regarding the study as a whole: Long-lived donors had more naive CD4+ cells and higher diversity than aged donors.

Primed by a sample-barcoded 5' primer and a J-beta primer mix, a second PCR proceeded for about 6 to 11 cycles. Sequencing of every sample gave 2.5 million or more CDR3-containing paired-end reads. Each CDR3 protein is one row after TCRdb ran MiXCR on the 5' RACE reads. The sample comprises some 1.1 million distinct CDR3 sequences, 35% to 40% of which are singletons, and about an eighth rests with the top ten. There were healthy Caucasian individuals from Russia, aged roughly 6 to 100, serving as donors. Every sample had a minimum of 6 million PBMCs isolated. Sequencing was performed on blood. The TCR was taken from a man younger than 30 in good health. The rearrangement uses TRBV4-3 and TRBJ1-2; D is uncertain. CDR3 sequence reads: CASSPARSYGYTF. The CDR3 bases are TGCGCCAGCAGCCCCGCCAGGAGCTATGGCTACACCTTC.